This entry lists 20 T cell receptor beta chains sequenced from one sample in a study of blood T cell repertoires in COVID-19 (TCRdb year 2020). Libraries were built with the immunoSEQ multiplex PCR assay. TCRdb provides this immuneACCESS table in a form limited to in-frame rearrangements. Some clones are lacking; in checked studies, under half of them reflect an unresolved V gene, and why the rest are absent is not known. A total of 450,000 or so clones appear in this sample, about 88% of them only once. The ten largest clones capture roughly 1.4% of the sample. The sample was peripheral blood. The receptors were sampled from a woman aged 40 to 50 with COVID-19, enrolled during active disease.

The rearrangement joins TRBV28 to TRBJ2-7; tentatively, D is TRBD2 (6 bases). Germline V gene lookup returns CDR1 MDHEN and CDR2 SYDVKM. The CDR3 spans 12 residues. V lost 7 bases to trimming and J lost 4 bases, with 11 bases between them. In DNA, the CDR3 is TGTGCCAGCACTCGCAGCGGGTACGAGCAGTACTTC. Translated, it gives CASTRSGYEQYF.

The rearrangement joins TRBV7-2 to TRBJ2-7, with a tentative D call TRBD1 (6 bases). V was clipped by 5 bases and J by 1 base, with 12 bases between them. Germline CDR1 reads SGHTA; CDR2 reads FQGNSA. The CDR3 consists of 14 residues. For the CDR3, the DNA is TGTGCCAGCAGCCAGCGACAGGCGTCCTACGAGCAGTACTTC. It is translated as CASSQRQASYEQYF.

The chain links TRBV11-3 to TRBJ2-1; 9 bases are a match to TRBD2. The CDR3 has 15 residues. The trim removed 5 bases at V and 4 bases at J, leaving 6 bases unmatched. The germline V gene has CDR1 SGHNT and CDR2 YENEEA. CDR3 nucleotide sequence: TGTGCCAGCAGCGAGCGGACTAGCGTTTACAATGAGCAGTTCTTC. Translation gives CASSERTSVYNEQFF.

Of note for this clone: Other DNA sequences in this sample translate to the same CDR3. The chain employs TRBV29-1 and TRBJ1-1; D not certain. Per germline, CDR1 SQVTM and CDR2 ANQGSEA. V was cut by 5 bases and J by 2 bases, with 6 bases left in between. The CDR3 runs 11 residues. The CDR3 here is CSVRVNTEAFF. The CDR3 DNA is TGCAGCGTTCGGGTAAACACTGAAGCTTTCTTT. Variable domain in full (rest from reference TRBV29-1 and TRBJ1-1): SAVISQKPSRDICQRGTSLTIQCQVDSQVTMMFWYRQQPGQSLTLIATANQGSEATYESGFVIDKFPISRPNLTFSTLTVSNMSPEDSSIYLCSVRVNTEAFFGQGTRLTVV.

This chain uses TRBV4-2 with TRBJ2-7; TRBD2 might be the D (6 bases). Trimming removed 1 base at V and 5 bases at J, with 12 bases between. CDR1 LGHNA and CDR2 YNFKEQ come from the germline V gene. The CDR3 loop spans 14 amino acids. The CDR3 protein is CASSQGGDLHEQYF. CDR3 coding DNA: TGTGCCAGCAGCCAAGGCGGGGACCTCCACGAGCAGTACTTC.

V is TRBV5-1 and J is TRBJ2-7; D is perhaps TRBD1 (6 bases). CDR1 and CDR2 from the germline V gene are SGHRS and YFSETQ. The CDR3 totals 13 residues. The V and J ends lost 3 bases and 4 bases respectively, with 11 bases between them. In DNA form, the CDR3 reads TGCGCCAGCAGCTCAACAGGGTTGTACGAGCAGTACTTC. Translating gives CASSSTGLYEQYF.

CDR3 nucleotide sequence: TGCGCCAGCAGCCAAGAACTGGGAGACACTGAAGCTTTCTTT. Translation: CASSQELGDTEAFF. The J gene is TRBJ1-1, the V gene TRBV4-3; the D is unclear. The CDR3 has 14 amino acids. The ends were cut back, 0 bases at V and 3 bases at J, with 8 bases in the middle. Germline V gene lookup returns CDR1 LGHNA and CDR2 YSLEER.

In DNA, the CDR3 is TGTGCCAGCAGTTATACCGACAGTACCTCTAATTCACCCCTCCACTTT. Residues: CASSYTDSTSNSPLHF. This chain uses TRBV27 with TRBJ1-6, with a weak D call TRBD1 (5 bases). The CDR3 totals 16 residues. Germline CDR1 and CDR2: MNHEY and SMNVEV (reference sequence). The germline V and J ends were trimmed by 4 bases and 6 bases, with 16 bases remaining between them.

The J gene is TRBJ1-2, the V gene TRBV6-2 or TRBV6-3; no clear D gene. The CDR3 is 14 residues long. V lost 3 bases to trimming and J lost 7 bases, with 15 bases between them. The germline CDR1 and CDR2 sequences are MNHEY and SVGEGT. The CDR3 loop reads CASSYFPVERGYTF. The DNA for the CDR3 is TGTGCCAGCAGTTATTTTCCGGTGGAGCGTGGCTACACCTTC.

This sequence joins TRBV28 and TRBJ1-4; unclear D gene. V lost 4 bases to trimming and J lost 4 bases, with 13 bases between them. CDR1 MDHEN and CDR2 SYDVKM come from the germline V gene. This CDR3 comprises 15 residues. CDR3: CASSSPEFVNEKLFF. The CDR3 bases are TGTGCCAGCAGTTCACCAGAATTTGTTAATGAAAAACTGTTTTTT.

V and J are TRBV9 and TRBJ2-2, with 8 bases aligning to TRBD1. This CDR3 is built from 14 residues. V gave up 7 bases and J gave up 5 bases; unmatched junction bases: 7. Germline CDR1 reads SGDLS; CDR2 reads YYNGEE. The DNA of the CDR3 is TGTGCCAGCGGGATACAGGGGGTGACCGGGGAGCTGTTTTTT. This codes for CASGIQGVTGELFF.

The chain is built from TRBV6-5 and TRBJ1-1; D not certain. CDR3 length equals 13 residues. Trimming pared 6 bases from V and 0 bases from J, leaving 8 bases between. Germline CDR1 is MNHEY and CDR2 is SVGAGI. This CDR3 reads CASRPVMNTEAFF. The CDR3 region has the DNA TGTGCCAGCAGGCCGGTTATGAACACTGAAGCTTTCTTT.

This clone came up once. This chain connects TRBV18 to TRBJ1-5; tentatively, D is TRBD1 (5 bases). The V end lost 2 bases, the J end lost 7 bases, and 15 bases lay between the germline ends. The CDR3 spans 15 residues. Per the germline V gene, CDR1 is KGHSH and CDR2 is LQKENI. CDR3 protein: CASSPTSGGNQPQHF. CDR3 sequence (DNA): TGTGCCAGCTCACCAACGTCGGGGGGAAACCAGCCCCAGCATTTT.

This clone was recorded only once. The rearrangement links TRBV5-8 to TRBJ2-7; D call uncertain. This CDR3 contains 12 residues. The ends were cut back, 4 bases at V and 2 bases at J, with 7 bases in the middle. Germline V gene sequence: CDR1 SGHTS, CDR2 YDEGEE. CDR3 amino acids: CASSHRAYEQYF. The DNA of the CDR3 is TGTGCCAGCAGCCACCGGGCCTACGAGCAGTACTTC.

The chain joins TRBV9 to TRBJ1-1; tentatively, D is TRBD1 (6 bases). Looked up from germline, CDR1 is SGDLS and CDR2 is YYNGEE. V lost 4 bases and J lost 2, with 21 bases in between. This CDR3 has 17 amino acids. CDR3 DNA: TGTGCCAGCAGCATAGGGCTCTTGGGGGCCCTTAACACTGAAGCTTTCTTT. Amino acid sequence: CASSIGLLGALNTEAFF.

V gene TRBV19 combines with J gene TRBJ1-5, with TRBD1 matching 12 bases. CDR3 length equals 16 residues. V gave up 5 bases and J gave up 2 bases; unmatched junction bases: 4. The V gene's germline CDR1 is LNHDA and CDR2 SQIVND (reference sequence). The CDR3 region has the DNA TGTGCCAGTAGTCGGGACAGGGGGCCGGGCAATCAGCCCCAGCATTTT. Translation: CASSRDRGPGNQPQHF.

V gene TRBV18 combines with J gene TRBJ2-4, with a tentative D call TRBD1 (5 bases). CDR3 size: 14 residues. CDR1 and CDR2 (germline): KGHSH, LQKENI. The V and J ends lost 6 bases and 2 bases respectively, with 11 bases between them. Written as DNA, the CDR3 is TGTGCCAGCTCGGTAGACAGCACCAAAAACATTCAGTACTTC. Translated: CASSVDSTKNIQYF.

As regards this clone: The sample carries other DNA sequences with the same CDR3. The chain is built from TRBV18 and TRBJ2-2; 9 nucleotides match TRBD1. The length of the CDR3 is 16 residues. V was clipped by 6 bases and J by 2 bases; unmatched bases: 7. CDR1 and CDR2 from the germline V gene are KGHSH and LQKENI. DNA of the CDR3: TGTGCCAGCTCCCCGCCGGGACAGGGTAACACCGGGGAGCTGTTTTTT. The encoded protein is CASSPPGQGNTGELFF.

V usage is TRBV6-1 and J usage is TRBJ1-2; 8 bases fit TRBD1. CDR1 and CDR2 (germline): MNHNS, SASEGT. This CDR3 spans 14 amino acids. The ends lost 1 base at V and 3 bases at J; junction bases unmatched: 1. For the CDR3, the DNA is TGTGCCAGCAGTGAAGGGACAGGGCACTATGGCTACACCTTC. The encoded protein is CASSEGTGHYGYTF.

This rearrangement joins TRBV7-9 to TRBJ2-3, with 9 bases that match TRBD2. Losses at the gene ends were 2 bases for V and 4 bases for J; bases not matched to a gene: 10. Looked up from germline, CDR1 is SEHNR and CDR2 is FQNEAQ (reference sequence). The CDR3 is made up of 17 amino acids. Here the CDR3 DNA reads TGTGCCAGCAGCTTACTGACCCCGGGACTAGCCCCAGATACGCAGTATTTT. It yields the protein CASSLLTPGLAPDTQYF.